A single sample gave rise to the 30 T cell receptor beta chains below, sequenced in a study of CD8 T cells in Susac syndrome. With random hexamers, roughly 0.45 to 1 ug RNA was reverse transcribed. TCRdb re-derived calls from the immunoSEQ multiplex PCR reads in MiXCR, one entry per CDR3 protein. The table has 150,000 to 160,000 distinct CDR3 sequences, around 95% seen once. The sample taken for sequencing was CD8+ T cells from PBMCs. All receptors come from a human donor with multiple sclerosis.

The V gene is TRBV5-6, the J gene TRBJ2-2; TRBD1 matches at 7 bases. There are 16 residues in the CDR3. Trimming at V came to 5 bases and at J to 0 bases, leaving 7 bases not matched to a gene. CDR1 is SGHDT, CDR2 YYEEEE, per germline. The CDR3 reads CASRIRGQSNTGELFF. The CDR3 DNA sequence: TGTGCCAGCAGGATTAGGGGGCAGTCGAACACCGGGGAGCTGTTTTTT.

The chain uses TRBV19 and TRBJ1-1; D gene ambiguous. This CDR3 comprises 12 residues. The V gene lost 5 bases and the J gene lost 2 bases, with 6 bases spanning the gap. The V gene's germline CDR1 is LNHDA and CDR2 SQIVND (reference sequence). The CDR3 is CASSWPNTEAFF. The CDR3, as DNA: TGTGCCAGTAGTTGGCCTAACACTGAAGCTTTCTTT.

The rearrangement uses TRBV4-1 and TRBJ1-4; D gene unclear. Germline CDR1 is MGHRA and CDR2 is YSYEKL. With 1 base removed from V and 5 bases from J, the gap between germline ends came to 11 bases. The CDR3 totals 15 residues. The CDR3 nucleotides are TGCGCCAGCAGCCAAGTCAATGTATTAAATGAAAAACTGTTTTTT. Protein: CASSQVNVLNEKLFF.

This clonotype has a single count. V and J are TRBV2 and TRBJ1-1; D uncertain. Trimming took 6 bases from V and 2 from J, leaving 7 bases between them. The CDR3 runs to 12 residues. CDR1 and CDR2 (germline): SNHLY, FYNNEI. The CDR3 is CASRPANTEAFF. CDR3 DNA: TGTGCCAGCAGGCCAGCCAACACTGAAGCTTTCTTT.

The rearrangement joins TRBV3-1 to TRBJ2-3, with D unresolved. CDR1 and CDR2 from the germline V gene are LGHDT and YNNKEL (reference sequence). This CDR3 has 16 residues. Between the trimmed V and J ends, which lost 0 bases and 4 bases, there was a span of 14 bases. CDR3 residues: CASSQDRLEYADTQYF. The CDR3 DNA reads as TGTGCCAGCAGCCAAGATCGGTTGGAATACGCAGATACGCAGTATTTT.

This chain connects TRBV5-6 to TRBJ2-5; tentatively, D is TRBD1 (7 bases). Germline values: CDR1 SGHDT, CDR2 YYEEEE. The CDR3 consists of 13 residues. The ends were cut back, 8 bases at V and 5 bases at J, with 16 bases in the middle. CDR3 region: CASTRGGGETQYF. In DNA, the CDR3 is TGTGCCAGTACACGAGGAGGGGGCGAGACCCAGTACTTC.

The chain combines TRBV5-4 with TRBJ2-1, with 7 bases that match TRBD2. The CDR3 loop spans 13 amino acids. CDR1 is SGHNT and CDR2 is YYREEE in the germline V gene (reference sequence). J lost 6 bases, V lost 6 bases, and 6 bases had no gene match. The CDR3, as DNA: TGTGCCAGCACCAGCGGGGTTGGCAATGAGCAGTTCTTC. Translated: CASTSGVGNEQFF.

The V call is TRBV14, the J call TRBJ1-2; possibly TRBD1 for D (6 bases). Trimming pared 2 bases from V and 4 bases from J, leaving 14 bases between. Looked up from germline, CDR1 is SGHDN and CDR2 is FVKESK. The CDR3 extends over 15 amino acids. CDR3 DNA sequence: TGTGCCAGCAGCCAAATCGAGGGGGGTGGCTATGGCTACACCTTC. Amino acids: CASSQIEGGGYGYTF.

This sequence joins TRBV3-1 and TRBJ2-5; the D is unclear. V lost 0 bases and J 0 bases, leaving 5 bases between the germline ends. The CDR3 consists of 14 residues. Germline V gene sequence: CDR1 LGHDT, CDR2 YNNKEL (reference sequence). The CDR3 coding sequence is TGTGCCAGCAGCCAAGAGGTGTACCAAGAGACCCAGTACTTC. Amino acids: CASSQEVYQETQYF.

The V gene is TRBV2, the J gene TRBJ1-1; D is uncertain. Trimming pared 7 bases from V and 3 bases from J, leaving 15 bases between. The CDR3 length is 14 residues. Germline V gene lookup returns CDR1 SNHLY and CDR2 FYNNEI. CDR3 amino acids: CASTRLGRDTEAFF. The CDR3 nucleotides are TGTGCCAGCACCCGGTTAGGGAGAGACACTGAAGCTTTCTTT.

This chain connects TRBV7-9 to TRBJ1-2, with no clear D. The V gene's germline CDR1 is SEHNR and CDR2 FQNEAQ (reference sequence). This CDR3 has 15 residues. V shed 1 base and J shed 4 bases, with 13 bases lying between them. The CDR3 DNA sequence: TGTGCCAGCAGCTTAGGATGGGAGTTTGGCTATGGCTACACCTTC. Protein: CASSLGWEFGYGYTF.

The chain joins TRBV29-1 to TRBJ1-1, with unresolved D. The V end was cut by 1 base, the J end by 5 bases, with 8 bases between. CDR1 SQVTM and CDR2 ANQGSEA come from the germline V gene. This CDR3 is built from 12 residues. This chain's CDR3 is CSVEGATTEAFF. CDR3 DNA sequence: TGCAGCGTTGAAGGAGCGACGACTGAAGCTTTCTTT.

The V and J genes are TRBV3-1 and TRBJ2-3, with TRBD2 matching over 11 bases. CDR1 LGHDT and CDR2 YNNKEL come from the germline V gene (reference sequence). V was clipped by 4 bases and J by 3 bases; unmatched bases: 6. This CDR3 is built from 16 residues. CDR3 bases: TGTGCCAGCAGCCCCCTCGCTAGCGGGGGGACAGATACGCAGTATTTT. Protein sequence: CASSPLASGGTDTQYF.

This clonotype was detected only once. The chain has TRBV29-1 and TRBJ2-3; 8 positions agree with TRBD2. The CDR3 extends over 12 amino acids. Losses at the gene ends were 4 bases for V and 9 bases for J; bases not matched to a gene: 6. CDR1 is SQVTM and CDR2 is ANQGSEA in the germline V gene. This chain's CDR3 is CSVVGTSGTQYF. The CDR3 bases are TGCAGCGTTGTCGGGACTAGTGGAACGCAGTATTTT.

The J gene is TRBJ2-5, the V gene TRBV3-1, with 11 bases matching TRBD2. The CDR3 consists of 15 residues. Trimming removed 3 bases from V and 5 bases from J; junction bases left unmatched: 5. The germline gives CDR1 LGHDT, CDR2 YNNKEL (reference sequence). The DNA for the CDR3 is TGTGCCAGCAGCCACCTAGCGGGGGGAGAGGAGACCCAGTACTTC. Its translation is CASSHLAGGEETQYF.

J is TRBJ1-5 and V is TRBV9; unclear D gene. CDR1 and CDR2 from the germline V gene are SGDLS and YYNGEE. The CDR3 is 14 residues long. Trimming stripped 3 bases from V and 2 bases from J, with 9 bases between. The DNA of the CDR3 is TGTGCCAGCAGCGGTGGTTTGGGCAATCAGCCCCAGCATTTT. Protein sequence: CASSGGLGNQPQHF. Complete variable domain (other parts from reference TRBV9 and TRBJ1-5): DSGVTQTPKHLITATGQRVTLRCSPRSGDLSVYWYQQSLDQGLQFLIQYYNGEERAKGNILERFSAQQFPDLHSELNLSSLELGDSALYFCASSGGLGNQPQHFGDGTRLSIL.

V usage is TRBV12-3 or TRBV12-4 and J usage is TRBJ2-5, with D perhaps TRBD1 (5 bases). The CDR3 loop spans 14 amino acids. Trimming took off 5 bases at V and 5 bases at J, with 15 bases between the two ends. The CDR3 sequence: CASSLKGLGETQYF. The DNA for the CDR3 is TGTGCCAGCAGTCTTAAGGGGCTGGGGGAGACCCAGTACTTC.

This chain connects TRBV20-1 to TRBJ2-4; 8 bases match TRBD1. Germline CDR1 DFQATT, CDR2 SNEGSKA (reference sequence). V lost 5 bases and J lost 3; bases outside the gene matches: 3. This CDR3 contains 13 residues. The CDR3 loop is CSAQDRDKNIQYF. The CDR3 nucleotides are TGCAGTGCTCAGGACAGGGACAAAAACATTCAGTACTTC.

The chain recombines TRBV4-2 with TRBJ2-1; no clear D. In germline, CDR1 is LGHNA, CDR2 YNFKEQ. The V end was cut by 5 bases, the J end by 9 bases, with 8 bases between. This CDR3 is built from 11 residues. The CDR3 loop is CASSGSVEQFF. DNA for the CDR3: TGTGCCAGCAGCGGTAGTGTTGAGCAGTTCTTC.

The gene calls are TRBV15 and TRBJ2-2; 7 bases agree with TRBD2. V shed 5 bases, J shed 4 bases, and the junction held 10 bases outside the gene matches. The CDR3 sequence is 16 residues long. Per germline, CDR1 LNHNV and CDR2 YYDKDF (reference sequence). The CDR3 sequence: CATSSPPGRGTGELFF. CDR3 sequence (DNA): TGTGCCACCAGCTCCCCCCCAGGGAGGGGCACCGGGGAGCTGTTTTTT. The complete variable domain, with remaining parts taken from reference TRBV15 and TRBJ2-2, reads DAMVIQNPRYQVTQFGKPVTLSCSQTLNHNVMYWYQQKSSQAPKLLFHYYDKDFNNEADTPDNFQSRRPNTSFCFLDIRSPGLGDTAMYLCATSSPPGRGTGELFFGEGSRLTVL.

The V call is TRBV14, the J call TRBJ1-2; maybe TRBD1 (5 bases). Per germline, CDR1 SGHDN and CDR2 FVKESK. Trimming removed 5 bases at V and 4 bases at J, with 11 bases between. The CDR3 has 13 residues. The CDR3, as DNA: TGTGCCAGCAGCTGGCGACAGTCCTATGGCTACACCTTC. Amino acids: CASSWRQSYGYTF.

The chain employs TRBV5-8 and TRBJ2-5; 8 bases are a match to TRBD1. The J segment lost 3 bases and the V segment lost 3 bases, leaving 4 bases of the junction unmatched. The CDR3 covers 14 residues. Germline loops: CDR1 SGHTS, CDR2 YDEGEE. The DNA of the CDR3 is TGTGCCAGCAGCTACCCGACAGGGGAAGAGACCCAGTACTTC. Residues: CASSYPTGEETQYF.

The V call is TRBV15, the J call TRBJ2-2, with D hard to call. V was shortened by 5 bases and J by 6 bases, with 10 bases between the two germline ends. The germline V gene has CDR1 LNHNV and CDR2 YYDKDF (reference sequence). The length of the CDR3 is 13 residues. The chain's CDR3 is CATSQPVPGELFF. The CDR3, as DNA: TGTGCCACCAGCCAACCAGTCCCCGGGGAGCTGTTTTTT.

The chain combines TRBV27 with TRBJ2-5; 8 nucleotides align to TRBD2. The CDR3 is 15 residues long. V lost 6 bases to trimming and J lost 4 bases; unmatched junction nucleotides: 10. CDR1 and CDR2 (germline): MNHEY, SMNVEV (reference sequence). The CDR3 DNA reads TGTGCCAGCAGCCTCGGGGGGGCATCAGCAGAGACCCAGTACTTC. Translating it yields CASSLGGASAETQYF.

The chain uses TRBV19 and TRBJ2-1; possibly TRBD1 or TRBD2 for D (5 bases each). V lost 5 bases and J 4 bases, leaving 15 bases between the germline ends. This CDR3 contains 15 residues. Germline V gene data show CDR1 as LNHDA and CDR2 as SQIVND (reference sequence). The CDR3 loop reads CASSAPRDEYNEQFF. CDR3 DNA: TGTGCCAGTAGTGCGCCTAGGGACGAATACAATGAGCAGTTCTTC.

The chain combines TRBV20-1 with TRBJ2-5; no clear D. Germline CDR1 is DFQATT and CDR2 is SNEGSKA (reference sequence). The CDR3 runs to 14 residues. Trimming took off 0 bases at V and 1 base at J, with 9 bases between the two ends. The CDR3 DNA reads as TGCAGTGCTAGAGAATTCGAACTCCAAGAGACCCAGTACTTC. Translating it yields CSAREFELQETQYF.

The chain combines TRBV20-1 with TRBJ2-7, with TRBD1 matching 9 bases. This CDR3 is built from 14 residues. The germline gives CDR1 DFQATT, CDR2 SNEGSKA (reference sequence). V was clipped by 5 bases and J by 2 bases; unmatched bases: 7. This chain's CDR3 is CSAGIGTGPYEQYF. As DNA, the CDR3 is TGCAGTGCTGGCATTGGGACAGGGCCCTACGAGCAGTACTTC.

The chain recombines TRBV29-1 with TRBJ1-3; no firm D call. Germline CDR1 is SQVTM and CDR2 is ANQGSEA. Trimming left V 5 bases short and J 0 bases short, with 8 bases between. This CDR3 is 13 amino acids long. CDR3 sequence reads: CSVSEGSGNTIYF. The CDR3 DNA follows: TGCAGCGTTTCTGAGGGCTCTGGAAACACCATATATTTT.

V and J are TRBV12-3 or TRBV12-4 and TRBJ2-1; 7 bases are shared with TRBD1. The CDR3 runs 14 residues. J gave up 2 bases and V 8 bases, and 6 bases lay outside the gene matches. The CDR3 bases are TGTGCCAGCCTCCGGGACAGTCCCTACAATGAGCAGTTCTTC. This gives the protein CASLRDSPYNEQFF.

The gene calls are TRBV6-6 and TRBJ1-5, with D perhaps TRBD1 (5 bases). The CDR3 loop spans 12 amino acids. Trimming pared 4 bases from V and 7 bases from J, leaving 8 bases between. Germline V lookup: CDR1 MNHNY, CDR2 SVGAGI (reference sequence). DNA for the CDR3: TGTGCCAGCAGTTTGGGGGAACAGCCCCAGCATTTT. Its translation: CASSLGEQPQHF.